This record covers a single T cell receptor (beta chain). Its antigen is currently unknown. Each CDR3 protein is one row after TCRdb ran MiXCR on the reads. The sample lists 640,000 or so distinct CDR3 sequences, around 32% occurring once. The data originate from a study of T cell repertoires in cytomegalovirus infection. About the study: Epitope selection comprised recently identified HLA-C-restricted CMV epitopes and well-studied HLA-B-restricted CMV epitopes. Signatures in public TCR beta sequences pointed to both CMV infection and matching HLA type. Findings and caveats of the study: Frequencies of public TCR beta families were cumulated, and this identified carriers of CMV plus the relevant HLA. Across the ex vivo response, the dominant clonotypes were HLA-C-restricted CMV-specific TCR beta clonotypes.

V lost 1 base and J 3 bases, leaving 22 bases between the germline ends. The CDR3 is 19 amino acids. In germline, CDR1 is SGHTA, CDR2 FQGNSA. This specimen was cultured PBMCs, taken from culture after CMV antigen stimulation. The genes are TRBV7-2 and TRBJ2-1; D may be TRBD1 (6 bases). The clonotype originates from a human donor in good health (CMV status not recorded). Some clones in this sample may be carry-over from other donors' samples. CDR3 in amino acids: CASSLVLRRQDHLYNEQFF. CDR3 nucleotides: TGTGCCAGCAGCTTAGTATTACGAAGACAGGATCATCTCTACAATGAGCAGTTCTTC.